One sample yielded the 8 T cell receptor beta chains listed below, sequenced in a study of T-cell reconstitution after alpha-beta-depleted transplantation in children. TCRbeta library construction was performed incorporating unique molecular identifiers. Each CDR3 protein is one row after TCRdb ran MiXCR on the PCR reads. The repertoire has roughly 200,000 distinct CDR3 sequences, more than 12% of them found once; the top ten carry less than 15%. This sample comprised PBMCs from the stem cell graft donor, obtained from the stem cell graft. Receptor source: a human donor who donated a stem cell graft to a child with acute lymphoblastic leukemia.

The J gene is TRBJ2-7, the V gene TRBV5-1; weak D call: TRBD2 (5 bases). Germline CDR1 SGHRS, CDR2 YFSETQ. The CDR3 extends over 14 amino acids. Trimming stripped 0 bases from V and 7 bases from J, with 14 bases between. This CDR3 reads CASSLAARSGEQYF. The CDR3 nucleotides are TGCGCCAGCAGCTTGGCGGCGAGATCGGGGGAGCAGTACTTC.

This clonotype was seen repeatedly, ten times or more. The V call is TRBV19, the J call TRBJ2-2; no reliable D call. Trimming took off 4 bases at V and 7 bases at J, with 10 bases between the two ends. The CDR3 is made up of 13 amino acids. Germline V gene data show CDR1 as LNHDA and CDR2 as SQIVND (reference sequence). The CDR3 nucleotides read TGTGCCAGTAGTACTGAGCTAGGCGGGGAGCTGTTTTTT. It codes for CASSTELGGELFF.

At least ten counts were recorded for this clonotype. This chain links TRBV5-1 with TRBJ2-1, with unresolved D. Germline values: CDR1 SGHRS, CDR2 YFSETQ. The CDR3 loop spans 13 amino acids. V gave up 4 bases and J gave up 4 bases, with 9 bases separating them. In nucleotides, the CDR3 is TGCGCCAGCAGCGAGCTATCTTACAATGAGCAGTTCTTC. Encoded protein: CASSELSYNEQFF.

CDR3 nucleotides: TGTGCCAGCAGTGAAGAAAGGACCGGGGCTTTCTTT. It translates to CASSEERTGAFF. This sequence joins TRBV2 and TRBJ1-1; D is ambiguous. The CDR3 has 12 residues. Trimming cost V 1 base and J 11 bases, with 11 bases left between them. Germline V gene lookup returns CDR1 SNHLY and CDR2 FYNNEI.

This clonotype was seen repeatedly, ten times or more. J is TRBJ1-5 and V is TRBV25-1; a weak D match, TRBD1 (6 bases). Trimming removed 4 bases from V and 2 bases from J, with 12 bases in between. Germline V gives CDR1 MGHDK, CDR2 SYGVNS. This CDR3 contains 15 residues. The CDR3 nucleotides are TGTGCCAGCAGTGGTCCAGGGGAAGGCAATCAGCCCCAGCATTTT. Amino acid sequence: CASSGPGEGNQPQHF. The full variable domain, completed using reference TRBV25-1 and TRBJ1-5, is EADIYQTPRYLVIGTGKKITLECSQTMGHDKMYWYQQDPGMELHLIHYSYGVNSTEKGDLSSESTVSRIRTEHFPLTLESARPSHTSQYLCASSGPGEGNQPQHFGDGTRLSIL.

This clonotype was detected a few times. This chain connects TRBV7-2 to TRBJ1-5; the D gene is possibly TRBD1 (5 bases). V lost 7 bases and J lost 7, with 20 bases in between. The length of the CDR3 is 15 residues. From germline, CDR1 is SGHTA and CDR2 FQGNSA. CDR3 protein: CASTRVGGSEQPQHF. The DNA of the CDR3 is TGTGCCAGCACCCGAGTCGGGGGTTCGGAACAGCCCCAGCATTTT.

This clonotype was detected ten times or more. This chain connects TRBV7-8 to TRBJ2-1; no clear D gene. V lost 9 bases and J lost 5, with 14 bases in between. This CDR3 spans 13 amino acids. Germline lookup yields CDR1 SGHVS and CDR2 FQNEAQ. The CDR3 sequence is CARFDERNNEQFF. Written as DNA, the CDR3 is TGTGCCAGGTTTGACGAGAGGAACAATGAGCAGTTCTTC.

This clonotype was seen more than once but under ten times. The CDR3, as DNA: TGCGCCAGCAGCCCGGGACTAGCGGGCTTTAACGCGAACACCGGGGAGCTGTTTTTT. It encodes CASSPGLAGFNANTGELFF. The gene calls are TRBV4-1 and TRBJ2-2; 12 positions match TRBD2. CDR1 is MGHRA and CDR2 is YSYEKL in the germline V gene. Trimming took 4 bases from V and 0 from J; bases not matched to a gene: 9. The CDR3 has 19 residues.